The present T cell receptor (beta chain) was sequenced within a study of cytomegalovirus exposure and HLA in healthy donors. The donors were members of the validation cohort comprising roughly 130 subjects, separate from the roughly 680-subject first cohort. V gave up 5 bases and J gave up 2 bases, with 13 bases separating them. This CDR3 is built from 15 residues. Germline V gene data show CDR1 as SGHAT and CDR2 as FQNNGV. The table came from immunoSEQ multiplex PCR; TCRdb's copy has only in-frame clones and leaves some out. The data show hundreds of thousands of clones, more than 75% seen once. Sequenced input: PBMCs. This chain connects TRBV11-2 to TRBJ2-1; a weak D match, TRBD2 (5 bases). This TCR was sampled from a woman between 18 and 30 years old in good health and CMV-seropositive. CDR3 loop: CASSLQVSAYNEQFF. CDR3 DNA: TGTGCCAGCAGCCTCCAGGTTAGCGCCTACAATGAGCAGTTCTTC. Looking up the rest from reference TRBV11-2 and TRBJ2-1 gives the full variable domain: EAGVAQSPRYKIIEKRQSVAFWCNPISGHATLYWYQQILGQGPKLLIQFQNNGVVDDSQLPKDRFSAERLKGVDSTLKIQPAKLEDSAVYLCASSLQVSAYNEQFFGPGTRLTVL.